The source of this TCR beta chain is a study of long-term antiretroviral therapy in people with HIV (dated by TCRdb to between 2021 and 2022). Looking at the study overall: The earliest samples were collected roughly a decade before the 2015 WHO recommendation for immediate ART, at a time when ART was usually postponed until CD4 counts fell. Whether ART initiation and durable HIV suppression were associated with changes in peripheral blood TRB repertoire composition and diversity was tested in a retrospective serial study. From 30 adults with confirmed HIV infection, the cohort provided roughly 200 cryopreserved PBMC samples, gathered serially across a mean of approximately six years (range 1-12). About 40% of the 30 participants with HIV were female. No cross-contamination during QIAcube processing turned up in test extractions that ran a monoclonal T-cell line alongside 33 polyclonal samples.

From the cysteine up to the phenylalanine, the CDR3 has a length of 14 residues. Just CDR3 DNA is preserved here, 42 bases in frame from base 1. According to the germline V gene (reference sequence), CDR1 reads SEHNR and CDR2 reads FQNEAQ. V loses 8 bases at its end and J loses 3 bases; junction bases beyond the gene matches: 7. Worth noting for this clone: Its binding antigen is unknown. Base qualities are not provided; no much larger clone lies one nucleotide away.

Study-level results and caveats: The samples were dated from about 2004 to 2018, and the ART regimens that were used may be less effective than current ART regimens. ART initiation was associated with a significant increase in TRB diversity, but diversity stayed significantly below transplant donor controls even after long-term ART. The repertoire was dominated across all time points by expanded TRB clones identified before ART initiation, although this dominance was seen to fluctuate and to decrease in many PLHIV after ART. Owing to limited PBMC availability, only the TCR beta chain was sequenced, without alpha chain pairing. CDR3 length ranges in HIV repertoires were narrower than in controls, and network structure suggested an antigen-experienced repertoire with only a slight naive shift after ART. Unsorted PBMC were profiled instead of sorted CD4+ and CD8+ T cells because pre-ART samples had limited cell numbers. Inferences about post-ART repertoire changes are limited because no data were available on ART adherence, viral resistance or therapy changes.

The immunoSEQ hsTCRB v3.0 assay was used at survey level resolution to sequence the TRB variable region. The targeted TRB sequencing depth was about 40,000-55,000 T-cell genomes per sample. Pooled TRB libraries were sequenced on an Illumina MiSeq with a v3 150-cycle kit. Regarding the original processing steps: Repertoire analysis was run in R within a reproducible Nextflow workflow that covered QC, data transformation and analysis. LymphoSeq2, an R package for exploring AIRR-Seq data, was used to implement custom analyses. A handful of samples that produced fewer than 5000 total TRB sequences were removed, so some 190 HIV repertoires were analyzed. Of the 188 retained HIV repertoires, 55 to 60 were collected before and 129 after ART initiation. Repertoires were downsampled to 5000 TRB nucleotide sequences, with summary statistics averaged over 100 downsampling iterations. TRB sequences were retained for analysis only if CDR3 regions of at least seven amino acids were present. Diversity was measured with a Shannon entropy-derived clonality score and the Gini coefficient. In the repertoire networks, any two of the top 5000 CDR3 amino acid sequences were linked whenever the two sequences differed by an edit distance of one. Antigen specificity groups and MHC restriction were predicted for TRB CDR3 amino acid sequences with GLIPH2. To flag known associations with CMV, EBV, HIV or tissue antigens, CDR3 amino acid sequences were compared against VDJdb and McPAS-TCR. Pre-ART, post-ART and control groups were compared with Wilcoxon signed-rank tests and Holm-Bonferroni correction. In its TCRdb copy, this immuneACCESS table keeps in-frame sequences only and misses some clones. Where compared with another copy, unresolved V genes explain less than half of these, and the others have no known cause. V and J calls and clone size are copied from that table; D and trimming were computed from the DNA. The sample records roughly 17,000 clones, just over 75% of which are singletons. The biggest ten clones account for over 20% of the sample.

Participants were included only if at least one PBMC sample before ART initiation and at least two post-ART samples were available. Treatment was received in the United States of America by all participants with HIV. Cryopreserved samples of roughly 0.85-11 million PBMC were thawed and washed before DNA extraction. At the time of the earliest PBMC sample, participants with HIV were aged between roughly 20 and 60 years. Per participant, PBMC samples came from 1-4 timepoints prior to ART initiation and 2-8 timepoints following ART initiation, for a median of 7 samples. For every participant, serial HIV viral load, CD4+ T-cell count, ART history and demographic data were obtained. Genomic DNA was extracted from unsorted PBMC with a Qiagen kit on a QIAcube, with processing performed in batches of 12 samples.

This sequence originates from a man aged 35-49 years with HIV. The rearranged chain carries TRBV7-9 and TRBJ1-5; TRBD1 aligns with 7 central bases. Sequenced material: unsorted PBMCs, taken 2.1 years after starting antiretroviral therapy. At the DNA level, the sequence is TGTGCCAGCTCGGGAGACAGGGACAATCAGCCCCAGCATTTT. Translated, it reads CASSGDRDNQPQHF.